The TCR beta chain described here comes from a study of T cell clonality in common variable immunodeficiency. Study-wide results and caveats: CVID subjects had higher TCRbeta clonality than healthy controls, most marked in about a third.

Deletions cut 0 bases from V and 3 bases from J, with 12 bases between. The CDR3 contains 15 residues. The sample holds many counts of this clone. Its target is not known. The CDR3 end is not reached by the read, which stops 3 residues before it; the germline J gene fills it in. Control and CVID samples contributed equal amounts of genomic DNA. Sequencing used immunoSEQ multiplex PCR; TCRdb keeps in-frame clones, though not all of them. The sample presents about 35,000 clones, none singletons. Sequences were obtained from peripheral blood mononuclear cells. This rearrangement joins TRBV12-3 or TRBV12-4 to TRBJ2-7; D might be TRBD1 (6 bases). The TCR originated in a person between 18 and 70 years old in good health. The CDR3 loop reads CASSLADRRVYEQYF. The CDR3 bases that were read are TGTGCCAGCAGTTTAGCGGACAGACGAGTCTACGAG.